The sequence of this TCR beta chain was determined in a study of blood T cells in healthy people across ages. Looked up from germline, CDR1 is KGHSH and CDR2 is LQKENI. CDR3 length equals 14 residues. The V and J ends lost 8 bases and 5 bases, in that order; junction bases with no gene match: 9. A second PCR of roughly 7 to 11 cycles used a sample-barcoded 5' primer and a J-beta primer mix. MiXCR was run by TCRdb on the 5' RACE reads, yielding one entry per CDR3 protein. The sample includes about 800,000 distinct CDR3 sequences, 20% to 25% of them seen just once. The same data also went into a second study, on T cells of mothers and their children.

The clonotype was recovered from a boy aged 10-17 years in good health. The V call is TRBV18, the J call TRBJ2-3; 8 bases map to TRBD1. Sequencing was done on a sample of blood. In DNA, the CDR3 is TGTGCCAGCAGCCGGGACAGGATCCAAGATACGCAGTATTTT. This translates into CASSRDRIQDTQYF. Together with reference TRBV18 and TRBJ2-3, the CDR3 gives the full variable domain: NAGVMQNPRHLVRRRGQEARLRCSPMKGHSHVYWYRQLPEEGLKFMVYLQKENIIDESGMPKERFSAEFPKEGPSILRIQQVVRGDSAAYFCASSRDRIQDTQYFGPGTRLTVL.